What follows describes a single T cell receptor (beta chain). The CDR3 covers 14 residues. Looked up from germline, CDR1 is LNHDA and CDR2 is SQIVND (reference sequence). Trimming removed 5 bases from V and 7 bases from J; junction bases left unmatched: 4. TCRdb re-derived calls from the 5' RACE reads in MiXCR, one entry per CDR3 protein. The table records some 160,000 distinct CDR3 sequences, around 9.7% of them present only once. The source of the sample is a study of T cells after yellow fever vaccination. The clonotype comes from a man aged 18-30 years who received the YFV17D yellow fever vaccine. The J gene is TRBJ1-6, the V gene TRBV19; 8 positions match TRBD1. Material: CD8+ T cells sorted from PBMCs, obtained 45 days after the yellow fever booster vaccination. The DNA of the CDR3 is TGTGCCAGTAGTTGGGGACAGGAGAATTCACCCCTCCACTTT. Amino acid sequence: CASSWGQENSPLHF.